The 21 T cell receptor beta chains below were found in one sample sequenced in a study of blood T cell repertoires in COVID-19. Here immunoSEQ multiplex PCR was the method, and the copy in TCRdb shows in-frame clones only, minus some. Among about half a million clones listed, 70% to 90% were seen once. The specimen was PBMCs or T cells enriched from blood (not recorded which). Source of these receptors: a woman aged 55-70 years who had recovered from COVID-19.

V is TRBV10-3 and J is TRBJ2-2; TRBD1 matches at 8 bases. This CDR3 is 16 amino acids long. The junction had 7 bases not matched to a gene; V was cut back by 6 bases and J by 1 base. Germline loops: CDR1 ENHRY, CDR2 SYGVKD. CDR3 sequence: CAISSSGTGNTGELFF. The DNA for the CDR3 is TGTGCCATCAGCTCATCCGGGACAGGGAACACCGGGGAGCTGTTTTTT.

The chain carries TRBV9 and TRBJ1-2; the D is unclear. The CDR3 has 14 residues. V was clipped by 0 bases and J by 5 bases, with 11 bases between them. CDR1 SGDLS and CDR2 YYNGEE come from the germline V gene. In nucleotides, the CDR3 is TGTGCCAGCAGCGTAGGTCGGGTGCGGTATGGCTACACCTTC. This sequence encodes CASSVGRVRYGYTF.

The chain uses TRBV6-5 and TRBJ1-6, with a tentative D call TRBD1 (6 bases). This CDR3 has 15 residues. Germline CDR1 is MNHEY and CDR2 is SVGAGI. V was shortened by 8 bases and J by 2 bases, with 13 bases between the two germline ends. This chain's CDR3 is CASGQGWAYNSPLHF. The CDR3 region has the DNA TGTGCCAGCGGCCAGGGGTGGGCCTATAATTCACCCCTCCACTTT.

The chain carries TRBV5-4 and TRBJ2-3; 8 nucleotides align to TRBD2. From germline, CDR1 is SGHNT and CDR2 YYREEE (reference sequence). The CDR3 runs to 16 residues. The V gene end was trimmed by 7 bases and the J gene end by 4 bases; junction bases not matched to a gene: 14. CDR3 residues: CASSPGGRGGPDTQYF. As DNA, the CDR3 is TGTGCCAGCTCCCCTGGGGGACGGGGGGGCCCAGATACGCAGTATTTT. Combining the CDR3 with reference TRBV5-4 and TRBJ2-3 gives the whole variable domain ETGVTQSPTHLIKTRGQQVTLRCSSQSGHNTVSWYQQALGQGPQFIFQYYREEENGRGNFPPRFSGLQFPNYSSELNVNALELDDSALYLCASSPGGRGGPDTQYFGPGTRLTVL.

For this clone: Other DNA sequences from this sample encode an identical CDR3 as well. The chain is built from TRBV9 and TRBJ2-3; the match to TRBD2 covers 9 bases. With V trimmed by 1 base and J by 0 bases, 0 bases remained unmatched. Germline loops: CDR1 SGDLS, CDR2 YYNGEE. The CDR3 has 15 residues. The chain's CDR3 is CASSVTSGSTDTQYF. For the CDR3, the DNA is TGTGCCAGCAGCGTAACTAGCGGGAGCACAGATACGCAGTATTTT.

The chain uses TRBV4-1 and TRBJ2-5; D may be TRBD1 (7 bases). Trimming pared 1 base from V and 5 bases from J, leaving 14 bases between. The CDR3 is made up of 15 amino acids. Per the germline V gene, CDR1 is MGHRA and CDR2 is YSYEKL. The DNA of the CDR3 is TGCGCCAGCAGCCAAGGCGTCAGGGGGGAGGAGACCCAGTACTTC. Translation gives CASSQGVRGEETQYF.

This clone appeared a single time. This chain connects TRBV5-1 to TRBJ1-1; TRBD1 matches 8 bases. J lost 1 base, V lost 4 bases, and 6 bases had no gene match. Germline V CDR1 and CDR2: SGHRS, YFSETQ. The CDR3 extends over 15 amino acids. The CDR3 protein is CASSLQGAENTEAFF. The CDR3 DNA reads TGCGCCAGCAGCCTTCAGGGGGCAGAGAACACTGAAGCTTTCTTT.

This chain links TRBV29-1 with TRBJ2-7, with 7 bases fitting TRBD1. This CDR3 spans 15 amino acids. Trimming cost V 4 bases and J 0 bases; bases outside gene matches: 9. The germline V gene has CDR1 SQVTM and CDR2 ANQGSEA. CDR3 coding DNA: TGCAGCGTTGGGGACAGCGAAAAGAGCTCCTACGAGCAGTACTTC. Its protein product is CSVGDSEKSSYEQYF.

J is TRBJ1-1 and V is TRBV5-1; D might be TRBD1 (5 bases). Trimming took 3 bases from V and 9 from J, leaving 15 bases between them. The CDR3 sequence is 13 residues long. Germline V gene sequence: CDR1 SGHRS, CDR2 YFSETQ. The CDR3: CASSSPGGEKAFF. In DNA, the CDR3 is TGCGCCAGCAGCTCCCCGGGGGGGGAGAAAGCTTTCTTT.

This sequence joins TRBV6-5 and TRBJ1-2; TRBD1 matches 7 bases. The CDR3 has 15 amino acids. In germline, CDR1 is MNHEY, CDR2 SVGAGI. V lost 6 bases and J lost 3; bases outside the gene matches: 10. CDR3 protein: CASSLTTGPDYGYTF. The CDR3 DNA follows: TGTGCCAGCAGCCTTACGACAGGGCCGGACTATGGCTACACCTTC.

The V and J genes are TRBV6-6 and TRBJ1-5, with D perhaps matching TRBD1 (5 bases). The germline CDR1 and CDR2 sequences are MNHNY and SVGAGI (reference sequence). Trimming shortened V by 7 bases and J by 6 bases, and 19 bases separated the two germline ends. This CDR3 is built from 15 residues. CDR3 DNA sequence: TGTGCCAGCACTCGAAGTGGGTCGGGGGGTCAGCCCCAGCATTTT. Its translation is CASTRSGSGGQPQHF.

The chain recombines TRBV11-2 with TRBJ2-3; 9 nucleotides match TRBD1. V lost 6 bases to trimming and J lost 5 bases; unmatched junction nucleotides: 6. The CDR3 has 14 residues. Per the germline V gene, CDR1 is SGHAT and CDR2 is FQNNGV. CDR3 nucleotide sequence: TGTGCCAGCAGTTGGGACAGGGAGGGAGATACGCAGTATTTT. Translation: CASSWDREGDTQYF.

V and J are TRBV24-1 and TRBJ2-1, with 7 bases identical to TRBD2. Germline-derived CDR1 and CDR2 are KGHDR and SFDVKD. The CDR3 extends over 19 amino acids. After removal of 10 bases from V and 4 bases from J, the junction contained 24 bases not matched to a gene. Written as DNA, the CDR3 is TGTGCCACTGGTAGTTCATTCGGGCAGGGAGGGAGTGTGTACAATGAGCAGTTCTTC. Its translation is CATGSSFGQGGSVYNEQFF.

V is TRBV28 and J is TRBJ2-7, with D possibly TRBD1 on 6 matching bases. The V gene's germline CDR1 is MDHEN and CDR2 SYDVKM. V gave up 3 bases and J gave up 3 bases, with 15 bases separating them. The CDR3 sequence is 15 residues long. CDR3 bases: TGTGCCAGCAGTTTCCCACCAGGGGAAAACTACGAGCAGTACGTC. Protein: CASSFPPGENYEQYV.

The chain carries TRBV7-6 and TRBJ2-7; TRBD2 matches at 7 bases. CDR3 length: 13 amino acids. Germline V lookup: CDR1 SGHVS, CDR2 FNYEAQ. Trimming at V came to 3 bases and at J to 5 bases, leaving 4 bases not matched to a gene. CDR3 DNA: TGTGCCAGCAGCTTGGGAGGGAGGGACGAGCAGTACTTC. Protein sequence: CASSLGGRDEQYF.

The chain combines TRBV4-1 with TRBJ2-7, with D maybe TRBD2 (5 bases). The CDR3 sequence is 14 residues long. Germline V gene lookup returns CDR1 MGHRA and CDR2 YSYEKL. V was pared by 4 bases and J by 2 bases, with 12 bases between. This CDR3 is CASSRGGGPYEQYF. CDR3 in DNA: TGCGCCAGCAGCCGAGGAGGTGGGCCCTACGAGCAGTACTTC.

The chain recombines TRBV2 with TRBJ1-6; TRBD1 matches 9 bases. V gave up 8 bases and J gave up 6 bases; unmatched junction bases: 5. CDR1 is SNHLY and CDR2 is FYNNEI in the germline V gene. The CDR3 consists of 14 residues. The CDR3 spells CASLGQGSNSPLHF. CDR3 in DNA: TGTGCCAGCTTGGGACAGGGTAGTAATTCACCCCTCCACTTT.

V and J are TRBV6-5 and TRBJ1-3; no firm D call. CDR1 MNHEY and CDR2 SVGAGI come from the germline V gene. V was clipped by 0 bases and J by 0 bases, with 9 bases between them. There are 16 residues in the CDR3. DNA for the CDR3: TGTGCCAGCAGTTACTCGTGGAGAGGCTCTGGAAACACCATATATTTT. This translates into CASSYSWRGSGNTIYF.

The CDR3 nucleotides are TGCAGCGTTGAGAGACTAGCGGGGGCTCCCTCCTACAATGAGCAGTTCTTC. As protein: CSVERLAGAPSYNEQFF. The chain joins TRBV29-1 to TRBJ2-1, with TRBD2 identical over 12 bases. V was pared by 3 bases and J by 0 bases, with 6 bases of the junction left unmatched. Germline CDR1 and CDR2: SQVTM and ANQGSEA. CDR3 length: 17 amino acids.

The chain employs TRBV15 and TRBJ2-1; D is perhaps TRBD1 (6 bases). V was cut by 0 bases and J by 0 bases, with 18 bases left in between. The CDR3 runs 19 residues. The V gene's germline CDR1 is LNHNV and CDR2 YYDKDF (reference sequence). DNA of the CDR3: TGTGCCACCAGCAGAGATCCCTACAGGGATGGAAACTCCTACAATGAGCAGTTCTTC. The encoded protein is CATSRDPYRDGNSYNEQFF.

In its sample, this clone was seen once. J is TRBJ1-2 and V is TRBV9; D gene unclear. The CDR3 runs to 15 residues. The V end lost 0 bases, the J end lost 4 bases, and 13 bases lay between the germline ends. Germline CDR1 and CDR2: SGDLS and YYNGEE. This CDR3 reads CASSVESTLVYGYTF. As DNA, the CDR3 is TGTGCCAGCAGCGTAGAAAGCACCTTAGTCTATGGCTACACCTTC. The whole variable domain, remainder taken from reference TRBV9 and TRBJ1-2, is DSGVTQTPKHLITATGQRVTLRCSPRSGDLSVYWYQQSLDQGLQFLIQYYNGEERAKGNILERFSAQQFPDLHSELNLSSLELGDSALYFCASSVESTLVYGYTFGSGTRLTVV.